This T cell receptor (beta chain) comes out of a study of blood T cell repertoires in COVID-19. Study context: T cells, B-cell-depleted T cells, or PBMCs provided the cDNA or gDNA that served as material.

Produced via immunoSEQ multiplex PCR; TCRdb's table is partial and in-frame only. Counted here are about 250,000 clones, 84% occurring once; the ten biggest clones make up more than 4%. V was clipped by 4 bases and J by 1 base, with 7 bases between them. The CDR3 is made up of 13 amino acids. From germline, CDR1 is SNHLY and CDR2 FYNNEI. This clone has just a few counts. The sequence derives from a man aged 45-65 years with acute or convalescent COVID-19. Material for sequencing was peripheral blood. This chain links TRBV2 with TRBJ1-1, with D possibly being TRBD1 (5 bases). The DNA for the CDR3 is TGTGCCAGCAGTGGACAGCCGAACACTGAAGCTTTCTTT. This codes for CASSGQPNTEAFF.